This paragraph covers one T cell receptor beta chain sequence. What it recognizes is unknown. Using a J-beta primer mix together with a sample-barcoded 5' primer, a second PCR was run for roughly 7 to 12 cycles. TCRdb analysed the 5' RACE reads with MiXCR anew, one entry per CDR3 protein. The sample yields 1.5 million to 2 million distinct CDR3 sequences, about 39% seen once. The data derive from a study of blood T cells in healthy people across ages. Study-level points and caveats: A roughly linear age-dependent decrease characterized TCR beta diversity per million T cells. Diversity was higher, and naive CD4+ cells more numerous, in long-lived donors than in aged donors.

Germline V gene data show CDR1 as MNHEY and CDR2 as SVGAGI. The junction had 5 bases not matched to a gene; V was cut back by 0 bases and J by 1 base. The CDR3 length is 16 residues. PBMCs, at least 6 million per sample, were isolated. Per sample, no less than 5.5 micrograms of total RNA were extracted. The chain uses TRBV6-5 and TRBJ2-7, with 8 bases matching TRBD1. Sequences were obtained from blood. This TCR derives from a human donor in good health. CDR3 DNA: TGTGCCAGCAGTTACTCTCAGGGGGCTCTGTCCTACGAGCAGTACTTC. The encoded protein is CASSYSQGALSYEQYF.